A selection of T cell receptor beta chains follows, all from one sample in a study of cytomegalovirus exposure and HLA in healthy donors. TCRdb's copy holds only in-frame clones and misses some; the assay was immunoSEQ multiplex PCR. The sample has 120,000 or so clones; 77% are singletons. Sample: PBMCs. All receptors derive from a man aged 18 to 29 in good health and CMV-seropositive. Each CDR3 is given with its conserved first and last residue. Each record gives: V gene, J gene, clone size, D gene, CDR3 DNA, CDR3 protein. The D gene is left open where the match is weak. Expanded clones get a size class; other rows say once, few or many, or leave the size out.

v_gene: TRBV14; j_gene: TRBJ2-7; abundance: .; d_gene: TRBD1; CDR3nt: TGTGCCAGCAGCCAAGATTACGGGACAGGGTTCTCCTACGAGCAGTACTTC; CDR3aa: CASSQDYGTGFSYEQYF
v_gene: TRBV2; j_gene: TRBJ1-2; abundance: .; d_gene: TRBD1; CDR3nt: TGTGCCAGCAGACCCTTTCCGGGACAGGGGGCGCCTGGCTATGGCTACACCTTC; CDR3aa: CASRPFPGQGAPGYGYTF
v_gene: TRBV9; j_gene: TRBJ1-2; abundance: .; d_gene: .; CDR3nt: TGTGCCAGCAGCGTAGGACAGAGTATTCTAGGGGGCTACACCTTC; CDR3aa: CASSVGQSILGGYTF
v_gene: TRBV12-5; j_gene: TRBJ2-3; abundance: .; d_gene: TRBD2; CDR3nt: TGTGCTAGTGGTCCCCGGACTAGCGGGACGGGGACAGATACGCAGTATTTT; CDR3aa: CASGPRTSGTGTDTQYF
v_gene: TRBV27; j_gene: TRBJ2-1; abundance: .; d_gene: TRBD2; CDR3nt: TGTGCCAGCAGTTTCAGGCCCCCCACTAGCGCGAGCTCCTACAATGAGCAGTTCTTC; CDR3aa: CASSFRPPTSASSYNEQFF
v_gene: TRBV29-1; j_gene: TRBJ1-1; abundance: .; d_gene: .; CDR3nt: TGCAGCGTTGTAGGCACAAACCTGATGGAGACTGAAGCTTTCTTT; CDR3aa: CSVVGTNLMETEAFF
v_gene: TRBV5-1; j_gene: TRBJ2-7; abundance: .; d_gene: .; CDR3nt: TGCGCCAGCAGCCCCCAGAGCGCAACCTACGAGCAGTACTTC; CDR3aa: CASSPQSATYEQYF
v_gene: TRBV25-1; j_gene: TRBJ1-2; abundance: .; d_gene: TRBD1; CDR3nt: TGTGCCAGCAGTGAATGGGACAGGATCTATGGCTACACCTTC; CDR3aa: CASSEWDRIYGYTF
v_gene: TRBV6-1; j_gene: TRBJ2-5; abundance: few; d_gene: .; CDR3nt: TGTGCCAGCAGTGAAGACCGGGTTGTGGAGACCCAGTACTTC; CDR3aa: CASSEDRVVETQYF
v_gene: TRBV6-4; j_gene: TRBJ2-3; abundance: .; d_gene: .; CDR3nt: TGTGCCAGCAGTGACTCGGCTAGCACAGATACGCAGTATTTT; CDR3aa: CASSDSASTDTQYF
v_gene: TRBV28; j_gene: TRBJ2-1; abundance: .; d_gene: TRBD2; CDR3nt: TGTGCCAGCAGTTTAGCGGGGGGGCCCCTCAATGAGCAGTTCTTC; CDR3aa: CASSLAGGPLNEQFF
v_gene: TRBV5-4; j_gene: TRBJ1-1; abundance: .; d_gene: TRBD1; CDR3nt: TGTGCCAGCAGCTGGGGTCAGGGGGCTGGCACTGAAGCTTTCTTT; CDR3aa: CASSWGQGAGTEAFF
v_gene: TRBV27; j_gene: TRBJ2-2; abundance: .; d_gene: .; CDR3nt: TGTGCCAGCAGTTTTTCGCGGACCGGGGAGCTGTTTTTT; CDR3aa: CASSFSRTGELFF
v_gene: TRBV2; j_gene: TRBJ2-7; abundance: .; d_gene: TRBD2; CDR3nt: TGTGCCAGCAGTCAGTCTGGGACTAGCGCCTACGAGCAGTACTTC; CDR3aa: CASSQSGTSAYEQYF
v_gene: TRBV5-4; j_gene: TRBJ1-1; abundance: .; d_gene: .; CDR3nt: TGTGCCAGCAGCCTCACAGGGAACACTGAAGCTTTCTTT; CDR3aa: CASSLTGNTEAFF
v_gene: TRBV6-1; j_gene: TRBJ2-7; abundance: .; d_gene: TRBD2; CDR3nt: TGTGCCAGCAGTGAATTTGCGGGAGTAGGGATCTACGAGCAGTACTTC; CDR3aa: CASSEFAGVGIYEQYF
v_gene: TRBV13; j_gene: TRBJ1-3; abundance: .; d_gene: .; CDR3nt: TGTGCCAGCAGAGGGAGTGGAAACACCATATATTTT; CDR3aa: CASRGSGNTIYF
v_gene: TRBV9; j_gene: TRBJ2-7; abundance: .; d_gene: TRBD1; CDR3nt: TGTGCCAGCAGCGTAGGGGGGACAGGGGCAGAGCAGTACTTC; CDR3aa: CASSVGGTGAEQYF
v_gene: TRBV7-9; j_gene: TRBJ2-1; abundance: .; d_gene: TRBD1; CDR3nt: TGTGCCAGCAGCTTGGCAGGGGGCATATATGAGCAGTTCTTC; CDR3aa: CASSLAGGIYEQFF
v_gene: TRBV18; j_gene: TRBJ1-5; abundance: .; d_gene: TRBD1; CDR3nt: TGTGCCAGCTCACAATCGGGAAGGACAGGGATGGGACAGCCCCAGCATTTT; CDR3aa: CASSQSGRTGMGQPQHF
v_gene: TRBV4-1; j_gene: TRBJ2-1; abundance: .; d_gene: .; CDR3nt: TGCGCCAGCAGCCAATTCCTTATGGTAGCAGGGCTCTACTACAATGAGCAGTTCTTC; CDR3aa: CASSQFLMVAGLYYNEQFF
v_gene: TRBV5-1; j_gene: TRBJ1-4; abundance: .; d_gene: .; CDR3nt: TGCGCCAGCAGCTTGGCTCTTTCATCCCCGGCGGGCGAAAAACTGTTTTTT; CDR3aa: CASSLALSSPAGEKLFF
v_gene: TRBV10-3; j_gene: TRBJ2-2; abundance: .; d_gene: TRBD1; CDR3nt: TGTGCCATCAGTGAGTCAAACCGGGACAGGGGATTCGGGGAGCTATTTTTT; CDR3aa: CAISESNRDRGFGELFF
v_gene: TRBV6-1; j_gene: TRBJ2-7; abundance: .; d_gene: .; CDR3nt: TGTGCCAGCAGTCCACAGGGCTACGAGCAGTACTTC; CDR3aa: CASSPQGYEQYF
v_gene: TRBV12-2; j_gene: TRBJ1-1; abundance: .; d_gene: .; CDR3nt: TGTGCAAGTCGCTTAGTCCCGAGGCAGGGGGCACAGAACACTGAAGCTTTCTTT; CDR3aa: CASRLVPRQGAQNTEAFF
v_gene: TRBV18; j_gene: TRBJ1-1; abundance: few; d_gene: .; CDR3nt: TGTGCCAGCTCAAACGGGAACACTGAAGCTTTCTTT; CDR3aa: CASSNGNTEAFF
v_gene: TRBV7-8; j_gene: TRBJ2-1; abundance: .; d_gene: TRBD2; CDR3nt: TGTGCCAGCAACCATCTAGCGGGAGAATATGAGCAGTTCTTC; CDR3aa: CASNHLAGEYEQFF
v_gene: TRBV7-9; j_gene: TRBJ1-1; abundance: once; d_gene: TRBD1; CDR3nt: TGTGCCAGCAGCTTAGAGGGGGCCCCGAACACTGAAGCTTTCTTT; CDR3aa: CASSLEGAPNTEAFF
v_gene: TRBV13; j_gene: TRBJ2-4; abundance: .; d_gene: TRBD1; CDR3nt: TGTGCCAGCAGCCAAAGAGGGACAGGGCTAGCCAAAAACATTCAGTACTTC; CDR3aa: CASSQRGTGLAKNIQYF
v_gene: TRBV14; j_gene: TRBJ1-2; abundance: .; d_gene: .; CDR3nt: TGTGCCAGCAGTCCCGACAGTCTCTATGGCTACACCTTC; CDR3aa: CASSPDSLYGYTF
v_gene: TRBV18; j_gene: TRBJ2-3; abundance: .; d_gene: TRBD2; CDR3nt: TGTGCCAGCTCACCAGGGGCGGCGGGAGGGCCCGGAGATACGCAGTATTTT; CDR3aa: CASSPGAAGGPGDTQYF
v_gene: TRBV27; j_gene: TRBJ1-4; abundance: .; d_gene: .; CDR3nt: TGTGCCAGCAGTTTAAGAGGGGAAAAACTGTTTTTT; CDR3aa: CASSLRGEKLFF
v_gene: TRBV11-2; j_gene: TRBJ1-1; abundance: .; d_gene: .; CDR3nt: TGTGCCAGCAGGGGAATAAGAGGAGCCAGGGTGAACACTGAAGCTTTCTTT; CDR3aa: CASRGIRGARVNTEAFF
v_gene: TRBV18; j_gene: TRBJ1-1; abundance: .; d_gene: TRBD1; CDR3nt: TGTGCCAGCTCATTTGACAGGGAGAACACTGAAGCTTTCTTT; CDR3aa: CASSFDRENTEAFF
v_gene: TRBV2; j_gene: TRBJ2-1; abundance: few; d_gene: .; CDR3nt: TGTGCCAGCAGAACGTTAGCGGACTACAATGAGCAGTTCTTC; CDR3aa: CASRTLADYNEQFF
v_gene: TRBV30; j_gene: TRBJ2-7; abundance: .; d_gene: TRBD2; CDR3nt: TGTGCCTTCGCCGGGACTAGCGGACTACCGCCCTACGAGCAGTACTTC; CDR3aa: CAFAGTSGLPPYEQYF
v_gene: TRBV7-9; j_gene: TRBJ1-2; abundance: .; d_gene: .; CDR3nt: TGTGCCAGCAGCTTAACTGTCGTGGAGGGCTACACCTTC; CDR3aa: CASSLTVVEGYTF
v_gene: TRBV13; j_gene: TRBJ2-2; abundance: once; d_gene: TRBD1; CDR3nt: TGTGCCAGCAGCCTATTGACAGGGGACGTGGTCGGGGAGCTGTTTTTT; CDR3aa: CASSLLTGDVVGELFF
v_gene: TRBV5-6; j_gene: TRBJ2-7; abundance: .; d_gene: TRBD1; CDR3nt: TGTGCCAGCAGCAGTACCGGGACAGGGTGGGAGCAGTACTTC; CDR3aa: CASSSTGTGWEQYF
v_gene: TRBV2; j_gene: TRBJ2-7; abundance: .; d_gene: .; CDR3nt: TGTGCCAGCAGGAGGGGGGGGACAATAGACGAGCAGTACTTC; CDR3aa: CASRRGGTIDEQYF
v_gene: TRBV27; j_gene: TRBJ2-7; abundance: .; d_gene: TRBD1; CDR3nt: TGTGCCAGCAGTAAAAACCCGGGACAGAAACACTTC; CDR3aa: CASSKNPGQKHF
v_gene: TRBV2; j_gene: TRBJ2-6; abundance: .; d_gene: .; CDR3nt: TGTGCCAGCTACCCTTATTACAGCTCTGGGGCCAACGGCCTGACTTTC; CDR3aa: CASYPYYSSGANGLTF
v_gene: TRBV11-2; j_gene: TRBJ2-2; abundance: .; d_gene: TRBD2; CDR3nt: TGTGCCAGCAGAATACCGGGACTAGCGGGGTCGGAGGAGCTGTTTTTT; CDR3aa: CASRIPGLAGSEELFF
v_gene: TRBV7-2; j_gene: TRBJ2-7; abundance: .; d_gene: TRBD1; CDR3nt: TGTGCCAGCAGCCCAGACAGGGCCTACGAGCAGTACTTC; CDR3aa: CASSPDRAYEQYF
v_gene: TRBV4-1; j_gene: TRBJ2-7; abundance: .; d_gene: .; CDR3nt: TGCGCCAGCAGCCAAGATATTGAGGTCTACGAGCAGTACTTC; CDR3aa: CASSQDIEVYEQYF
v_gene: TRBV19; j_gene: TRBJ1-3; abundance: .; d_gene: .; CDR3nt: TGTGCCAGTAGTAGCGGGGGGCGTCGGGGAAACACCATATATTTT; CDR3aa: CASSSGGRRGNTIYF
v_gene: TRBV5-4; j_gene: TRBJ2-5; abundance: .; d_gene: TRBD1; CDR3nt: TGTGCCAGCAGCAACAGGGGGATGGAGACCCAGTACTTC; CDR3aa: CASSNRGMETQYF
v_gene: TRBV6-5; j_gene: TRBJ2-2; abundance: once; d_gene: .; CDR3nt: TGTGCCGCCGCCGGGGTTGGGAACACCGGGGAGCTGTTTTTT; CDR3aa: CAAAGVGNTGELFF
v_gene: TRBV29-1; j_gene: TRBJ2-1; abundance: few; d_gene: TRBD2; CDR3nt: TGCAGCGTTGTGACGGGACTAGGGGGCAATGAGCAGTTCTTC; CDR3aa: CSVVTGLGGNEQFF
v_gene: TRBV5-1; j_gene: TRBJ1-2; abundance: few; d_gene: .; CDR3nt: TGCGCCAGCAGCCCCTGGGGGGGGCAAGAAGGCTACACCTTC; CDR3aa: CASSPWGGQEGYTF
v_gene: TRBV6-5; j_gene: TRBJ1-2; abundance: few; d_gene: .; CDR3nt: TGTGCCAGTTCGACAGGAGACTATGGCTACACCTTC; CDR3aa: CASSTGDYGYTF
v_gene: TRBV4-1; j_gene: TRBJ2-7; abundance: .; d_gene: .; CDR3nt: TGCGCCAGCAGCCATCGGGACAAATACTACGAGCAGTACTTC; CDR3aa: CASSHRDKYYEQYF
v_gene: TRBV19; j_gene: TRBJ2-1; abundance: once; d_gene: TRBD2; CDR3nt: TGTGCCAGTAGCAGGGGATCTAGCGGGAGTCTCAATGAGCAGTTCTTC; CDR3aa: CASSRGSSGSLNEQFF